This T cell receptor (beta chain) was obtained from a study of metastatic and nonmetastatic thyroid tumors. The wider study: For malignant and benign thyroid patients, tumor or nodule tissue and blood were the sources whose repertoires were compared. The study's findings and limits: Benign nodules reportedly had significantly lower TCR beta diversity than malignant thyroid tumors in blood and tumor.

This clone was observed a handful of times. Its target is unknown. The CDR3 has 16 amino acids. V shed 5 bases, J shed 0 bases, and the junction held 6 bases outside the gene matches. The entire patient cohort was treatment-naive prior to thyroid surgery. TCRdb reprocessed the PCR reads using MiXCR. The sample holds roughly 70,000 clones, roughly 18% seen once. V usage is TRBV12-3 or TRBV12-4 and J usage is TRBJ1-1; 10 positions agree with TRBD1. This receptor was obtained from a female donor with papillary thyroid cancer or a benign thyroid nodule (not recorded which). Some clones in this sample may be carry-over from other donors' samples. What was sequenced was blood. The CDR3 nucleotides read TGTGCCAGCAGTCCACGGGACAGGGGAGTGAACACTGAAGCTTTCTTT. Translating gives CASSPRDRGVNTEAFF.